The 27 T cell receptor beta chains reported below all come from one sample, sequenced in a study of shared clonotypes between healthy human individuals. Produced via immunoSEQ multiplex PCR; TCRdb's table is partial and in-frame only. The profile shows 2 million to 2.5 million clones, roughly 93% of them singletons. Sequenced material: naive CD4+ T cells from PBMCs. Indicated subset: CD45RA+ positively selected. The source of these receptors is a man aged 18-30 years in good health. Some clones in this sample may be carry-over from other donors' samples.

This rearrangement joins TRBV4-2 to TRBJ2-6; weak D call: TRBD1 (5 bases). The germline CDR1 and CDR2 sequences are LGHNA and YNFKEQ. The ends were cut back, 4 bases at V and 0 bases at J, with 10 bases in the middle. There are 16 residues in the CDR3. Here the CDR3 reads CASSPTGASGANVLTF. CDR3 DNA sequence: TGTGCCAGCAGCCCTACAGGAGCCTCTGGGGCCAACGTCCTGACTTTC.

This clone was picked up one time. The chain uses TRBV5-8 and TRBJ1-1; the D is unclear. Trimming shortened V by 1 base and J by 4 bases, and 17 bases separated the two germline ends. This CDR3 is 16 amino acids long. Germline V gene data show CDR1 as SGHTS and CDR2 as YDEGEE. CDR3 sequence (DNA): TGTGCCAGCAGCTTGTTGGGTTCGCGACGGGGCACTGAAGCTTTCTTT. Amino acids: CASSLLGSRRGTEAFF.

The V call is TRBV27, the J call TRBJ2-3; 10 bases are shared with TRBD2. Per the germline V gene, CDR1 is MNHEY and CDR2 is SMNVEV (reference sequence). After removal of 8 bases from V and 2 bases from J, the junction contained 13 bases not matched to a gene. The length of the CDR3 is 17 residues. Written as DNA, the CDR3 is TGTGCCAGCGGAAAGCAAATACTAGCGGGGTTCACAGATACGCAGTATTTT. Its protein is CASGKQILAGFTDTQYF.

V usage is TRBV6-5 and J usage is TRBJ1-2, with TRBD1 matching 7 bases. V lost 6 bases and J lost 11; bases outside the gene matches: 15. Germline CDR1 is MNHEY and CDR2 is SVGAGI. The CDR3 runs 14 residues. The CDR3 DNA is TGTGCCAGCAGCCTCGGGACAGCCATCATGCGGTACACCTTC. The encoded protein is CASSLGTAIMRYTF.

The V call is TRBV28, the J call TRBJ2-3; TRBD1 or TRBD2 may be the D gene (7 bases each). Germline V gives CDR1 MDHEN, CDR2 SYDVKM. V dropped 2 bases and J dropped 8 bases, with 14 bases sitting between them. This CDR3 contains 14 residues. The CDR3 sequence: CASSLGVRGGTQYF. The CDR3 nucleotides read TGTGCCAGCAGTTTAGGGGTCAGGGGGGGTACGCAGTATTTT.

The chain couples TRBV9 to TRBJ2-1; 10 bases match TRBD2. CDR1 is SGDLS, CDR2 YYNGEE, per germline. The CDR3 totals 16 residues. The V and J ends lost 0 bases and 3 bases, in that order; junction bases with no gene match: 3. CDR3 sequence reads: CASSVGLAGDYNEQFF. CDR3 coding DNA: TGTGCCAGCAGCGTAGGGCTAGCGGGAGACTACAATGAGCAGTTCTTC.

This rearrangement joins TRBV10-3 to TRBJ2-7; the D gene could be TRBD1 or TRBD2 (5 bases each). Looked up from germline, CDR1 is ENHRY and CDR2 is SYGVKD. The CDR3 spans 14 residues. V was cut by 1 base and J by 2 bases, with 9 bases left in between. The CDR3 reads CAISELGETYEQYF. The DNA of the CDR3 is TGTGCCATCAGTGAGTTGGGGGAAACCTACGAGCAGTACTTC.

V and J are TRBV6-1 and TRBJ2-7, with TRBD2 matching over 12 bases. CDR3 length: 15 amino acids. The germline gives CDR1 MNHNS, CDR2 SASEGT. The V gene end was trimmed by 10 bases and the J gene end by 7 bases; junction bases not matched to a gene: 14. CDR3 sequence reads: CAIAPRLAGVGEQYF. In DNA form, the CDR3 reads TGTGCCATCGCCCCGAGACTAGCGGGAGTGGGGGAGCAGTACTTC.

The V gene is TRBV5-1, the J gene TRBJ1-5; D not resolved. CDR1 is SGHRS and CDR2 is YFSETQ in the germline V gene. This CDR3 is 15 amino acids long. Trimming shortened V by 0 bases and J by 4 bases, and 11 bases separated the two germline ends. The CDR3: CASSLGSRENQPQHF. CDR3 sequence (DNA): TGCGCCAGCAGCTTGGGGAGTCGTGAGAATCAGCCCCAGCATTTT.

This chain links TRBV7-3 with TRBJ2-7, with 7 nucleotides matching TRBD2. The V and J ends lost 5 bases and 0 bases, in that order; junction bases with no gene match: 10. This CDR3 spans 16 amino acids. Per germline, CDR1 SGHTA and CDR2 FQGTGA. Here the CDR3 DNA reads TGTGCCAGCAGCCCTTCGATAGCTAGCGGCTCCTACGAGCAGTACTTC. Protein product: CASSPSIASGSYEQYF.

Of note for this clone: The sample holds other DNA sequences that translate to the same CDR3. V and J are TRBV28 and TRBJ1-6; no clear D. The CDR3 is 11 residues long. Germline V gene lookup returns CDR1 MDHEN and CDR2 SYDVKM. The V end was cut by 5 bases, the J end by 10 bases, with 6 bases between. CDR3 bases: TGTGCCAGCAGTACAAACTCACCCCTCCACTTT. It codes for CASSTNSPLHF.

In the case of this clone: Other DNA sequences in this sample translate to the same CDR3. This chain joins TRBV6-5 and TRBJ2-1; D call uncertain. With 0 bases removed from V and 0 bases from J, the gap between germline ends came to 6 bases. CDR3 size: 15 residues. Germline-derived CDR1 and CDR2 are MNHEY and SVGAGI. In nucleotides, the CDR3 is TGTGCCAGCAGTTACTCAGGGAACTCCTACAATGAGCAGTTCTTC. Translation gives CASSYSGNSYNEQFF.

Worth noting for this clone: Additional DNA sequences in this sample encode the identical CDR3. The V gene is TRBV28, the J gene TRBJ2-7; D perhaps matches TRBD1 (5 bases). CDR3 length: 14 amino acids. The germline CDR1 and CDR2 sequences are MDHEN and SYDVKM. V was trimmed by 1 base and J by 3 bases, leaving 10 bases between them. The CDR3 protein is CASSLSGSDYEQYF. CDR3 bases: TGTGCCAGCAGTTTATCAGGGTCTGACTACGAGCAGTACTTC.

V is TRBV5-3 and J is TRBJ2-7; D is possibly TRBD2 (6 bases). TRBV5-3 is recorded as an ORF, its role being uncertain. This CDR3 region has 14 residues. V was pared by 6 bases and J by 7 bases, with 20 bases between. In DNA, the CDR3 is TGTGCCAGAACCGCAGAGCTAGCGCACTGGGAGCAGTACTTC. Translated, it gives CARTAELAHWEQYF.

The gene calls are TRBV10-3 and TRBJ2-3; D may be TRBD1 (5 bases). The CDR3 extends over 16 amino acids. Deletions cut 4 bases from V and 0 bases from J, with 14 bases between. Germline assignment: CDR1 ENHRY and CDR2 SYGVKD. CDR3 sequence: CAISGRQPLSTDTQYF. Here the CDR3 DNA reads TGTGCCATCAGTGGGCGACAGCCCCTTAGCACAGATACGCAGTATTTT.

The chain couples TRBV5-1 to TRBJ2-2; D is undetermined. CDR1 and CDR2 (germline): SGHRS, YFSETQ. This CDR3 contains 14 residues. V was shortened by 0 bases and J by 5 bases, with 8 bases between the two germline ends. The CDR3 loop reads CASSLEGLTGELFF. In DNA, the CDR3 is TGCGCCAGCAGCTTGGAAGGCTTGACCGGGGAGCTGTTTTTT.

V is TRBV2 and J is TRBJ1-5; no clear D gene. Trimming cost V 0 bases and J 0 bases, with 9 bases left between them. The V gene's germline CDR1 is SNHLY and CDR2 FYNNEI. The CDR3 is 16 amino acids. Here the CDR3 reads CASSEAEFYSNQPQHF. The CDR3, as DNA: TGTGCCAGCAGTGAAGCTGAATTTTATAGCAATCAGCCCCAGCATTTT.

V gene TRBV2 combines with J gene TRBJ2-1; possible D gene TRBD2, 6 bases. The CDR3 totals 14 residues. Germline V CDR1 and CDR2: SNHLY, FYNNEI. Trimming removed 7 bases at V and 3 bases at J, with 13 bases between. CDR3: CASTPGLSYNEQFF. In nucleotides, the CDR3 is TGTGCCAGCACTCCGGGACTGAGCTACAATGAGCAGTTCTTC.

The V gene is TRBV7-2, the J gene TRBJ2-5; D remains unclear. V was cut by 2 bases and J by 0 bases, with 7 bases left in between. This CDR3 is built from 14 residues. Germline V CDR1 and CDR2: SGHTA, FQGNSA. The CDR3 region is CASSLTGYQETQYF. The CDR3 bases are TGTGCCAGCAGCTTAACCGGGTACCAAGAGACCCAGTACTTC. Combining the CDR3 with reference TRBV7-2 and TRBJ2-5 gives the whole variable domain GAGVSQSPSNKVTEKGKDVELRCDPISGHTALYWYRQSLGQGLEFLIYFQGNSAPDKSGLPSDRFSAERTGGSVSTLTIQRTQQEDSAVYLCASSLTGYQETQYFGPGTRLLVL.

This rearrangement joins TRBV28 to TRBJ1-1; 10 nucleotides line up with TRBD1. The CDR3 runs 20 residues. Germline V gives CDR1 MDHEN, CDR2 SYDVKM. V lost 5 bases to trimming and J lost 1 base; unmatched junction nucleotides: 19. The CDR3 bases are TGTGCCAGCAGTGCCTACTCGTTGACAGGGGGCGACGGCGCGAACACTGAAGCTTTCTTT. Its protein product is CASSAYSLTGGDGANTEAFF.

The J gene is TRBJ1-5, the V gene TRBV2; TRBD1 aligns across 8 bases. The trim removed 4 bases at V and 7 bases at J, leaving 3 bases unmatched. The CDR3 is 13 amino acids. Germline CDR1 reads SNHLY; CDR2 reads FYNNEI. CDR3 sequence (DNA): TGTGCCAGCAGTGGGACAGGGATCCAGCCCCAGCATTTT. It encodes CASSGTGIQPQHF.

The chain employs TRBV7-9 and TRBJ2-3; D is possibly TRBD2 (5 bases). Germline V gene lookup returns CDR1 SEHNR and CDR2 FQNEAQ (reference sequence). Trimming left V 5 bases short and J 4 bases short, with 13 bases between. The CDR3 has 14 amino acids. CDR3 in amino acids: CASSNDTGADTQYF. CDR3 DNA: TGTGCCAGCAGCAACGACACCGGGGCAGATACGCAGTATTTT.

This chain connects TRBV11-2 to TRBJ2-1, with 14 bases matching TRBD2. The CDR3 has 19 amino acids. CDR1 SGHAT and CDR2 FQNNGV come from the germline V gene. V lost 5 bases, J lost 0 bases, and 9 bases stayed unmatched. The CDR3 bases are TGTGCCAGCAGCACACGGACTAGCGGGGGGCTTTTCTCCTACAATGAGCAGTTCTTC. As protein: CASSTRTSGGLFSYNEQFF.

The rearrangement uses TRBV30 and TRBJ2-5, with D tentatively TRBD2 (7 bases). TRBJ2-7 explains the end of the DNA better; the J call may be wrong. The CDR3 extends over 16 amino acids. From germline, CDR1 is GTSNPN and CDR2 SVGIG (reference sequence). CDR3 in amino acids: CAWRLGGGQPSYEQYF. CDR3 nucleotides: TGTGCCTGGAGGTTAGGGGGGGGCCAGCCCTCCTACGAGCAGTACTTC.

The rearrangement links TRBV7-3 to TRBJ1-1; no clear D. The CDR3 sequence is 13 residues long. Trimming left V 2 bases short and J 2 bases short, with 6 bases between. Germline V gives CDR1 SGHTA, CDR2 FQGTGA. CDR3 protein: CASSLSHNTEAFF. CDR3 sequence (DNA): TGTGCCAGCAGCTTATCGCATAACACTGAAGCTTTCTTT.

The chain recombines TRBV18 with TRBJ1-4; unclear D gene. CDR1 is KGHSH and CDR2 is LQKENI in the germline V gene. This CDR3 is 16 amino acids long. V was pared by 2 bases and J by 8 bases, with 18 bases between. The CDR3 region is CASSPSSGSLVEKLFF. In DNA, the CDR3 is TGTGCCAGCTCACCAAGTAGCGGCAGCCTGGTGGAAAAACTGTTTTTT.

About this clone itself: At one end, the junction sequence differs from germline, possibly due to a read error. V usage is TRBV7-9 and J usage is TRBJ1-1; TRBD1 agrees at 7 bases. Per germline, CDR1 SEHNR and CDR2 FQNEAQ (reference sequence). The CDR3 contains 15 residues. The DNA for the CDR3 is TGTGCCAGCAGCGCCCGAAGCCAGGGGGAGATAGGGAGGTGCTTT. This translates into CASSARSQGEIGRCF.